This T cell receptor beta chain was retrieved from a study of blood T cell repertoires in COVID-19. Study-level information: There were acute and convalescent COVID-19 samples, and they came from the United States, Italy and Spain. T cells, B-cell-depleted T cells, or PBMCs supplied cDNA or gDNA.

The CDR3 consists of 14 residues. The V gene end was trimmed by 2 bases and the J gene end by 4 bases; junction bases not matched to a gene: 2. CDR1 and CDR2 from the germline V gene are LGHDT and YNNKEL (reference sequence). As handled by the study authors: For nucleated cells, counts were estimated from reference gene primer amplification. The repertoire was sequenced with immunoSEQ multiplex PCR; TCRdb's copy has only in-frame clones and lacks some. V and J calls and clone size are given by that table; D and trimming were obtained from the DNA. Found here are about 260,000 clones, roughly 87% of them singletons; the top ten hold 0.7%.

The sequencing sample was made of peripheral blood. The chain links TRBV3-1 (or the pseudogene TRBV3-2) to TRBJ1-2; 9 nucleotides align to TRBD1. The TCR was taken from a human donor in a cohort sampled during active COVID-19. The CDR3 DNA reads TGTGCCAGCAGCCAACGGGACAGGGTCTATGGCTACACCTTC. It encodes CASSQRDRVYGYTF.